This is a list of T cell receptor beta chains from one sample in a study of identical twins. TCRdb re-analysed the 5' RACE reads in MiXCR, keeping a single row per CDR3 protein. The table records around 960,000 distinct CDR3 sequences, approximately 13% of them present only once. The same specimen was also included in a second study, on yellow fever vaccine responses in identical twins.

The sequencing input was PBMCs. These receptors were collected from a woman younger than 35 in good health. Each CDR3 is given with its conserved first and last residue. Each record gives: clone size, D gene, V gene, J gene, CDR3 protein, CDR3 DNA. The D gene is left open where the match is weak. Rows may omit the clone size; those that give it use once, few, many or a size class.

size: -
D: -
V: TRBV20-1
J: TRBJ2-3
CDR3: CSARDLRYTDTQYF
DNA: TGCAGTGCTAGGGACTTGCGGTACACAGATACGCAGTATTTT

size: few
D: TRBD2
V: TRBV28
J: TRBJ2-1
CDR3: CASSSGTSGRDEQFF
DNA: TGTGCCAGCAGTTCGGGGACTAGCGGGAGGGATGAGCAGTTCTTC

size: -
D: TRBD2
V: TRBV18
J: TRBJ2-3
CDR3: CASSPPAGRTDTQYF
DNA: TGTGCCAGCTCACCACCAGCGGGGCGCACAGATACGCAGTATTTT

size: -
D: TRBD1
V: TRBV25-1
J: TRBJ2-7
CDR3: CASSTTRTGVLSRDYEQYF
DNA: TGTGCCAGCAGTACTACGAGGACAGGGGTTCTCTCGCGGGACTACGAGCAGTACTTC

size: few
D: -
V: TRBV12-3/TRBV12-4
J: TRBJ1-2
CDR3: CASSVSDNYGYTF
DNA: TGTGCCAGCAGTGTCAGCGATAACTATGGCTACACCTTC

size: -
D: -
V: TRBV12-5
J: TRBJ2-1
CDR3: CASGLVSEQFF
DNA: TGTGCTAGTGGTTTGGTATCAGAGCAGTTCTTC

size: few
D: -
V: TRBV13
J: TRBJ2-5
CDR3: CASSSGGQYQETQYF
DNA: TGTGCCAGCAGCTCCGGGGGACAGTATCAAGAGACCCAGTACTTC

size: -
D: -
V: TRBV10-3
J: TRBJ2-6
CDR3: CAISDQGRRSGANVLTF
DNA: TGTGCCATCAGTGATCAGGGTCGGAGGTCTGGGGCCAACGTCCTGACTTTC

size: many
D: TRBD1
V: TRBV29-1
J: TRBJ1-2
CDR3: CSVRGQANYGYTF
DNA: TGCAGCGTTCGGGGACAGGCTAACTATGGCTACACCTTC

size: -
D: TRBD2
V: TRBV6-2/TRBV6-3
J: TRBJ2-5
CDR3: CASSYPGLAGETQYF
DNA: TGTGCCAGCAGTTACCCGGGACTAGCGGGAGAGACCCAGTACTTC

size: many
D: TRBD2
V: TRBV20-1
J: TRBJ2-3
CDR3: CSATGGGATTQYF
DNA: TGCAGTGCCACGGGCGGGGGGGCCACTACGCAGTATTTT

size: many
D: TRBD2
V: TRBV20-1
J: TRBJ2-5
CDR3: CSARDSGGRAETQYF
DNA: TGCAGTGCTAGAGATTCGGGCGGGAGGGCGGAGACCCAGTACTTC

size: -
D: TRBD1
V: TRBV6-5
J: TRBJ1-4
CDR3: CASSYTGGWKTNEKLFF
DNA: TGTGCCAGCAGTTATACAGGGGGCTGGAAGACTAATGAAAAACTGTTTTTT

size: -
D: TRBD1
V: TRBV9
J: TRBJ2-1
CDR3: CASSSGQGAFNEQFF
DNA: TGTGCCAGCAGCAGTGGACAGGGGGCTTTCAATGAGCAGTTCTTC

size: -
D: -
V: TRBV15
J: TRBJ2-2
CDR3: CATSRDRTANTGELFF
DNA: TGTGCCACCAGCAGAGATCGGACAGCGAACACCGGGGAGCTGTTTTTT

size: -
D: -
V: TRBV2
J: TRBJ2-7
CDR3: CATIGGFPYEQYF
DNA: TGTGCCACCATTGGAGGGTTTCCTTACGAGCAGTACTTC

size: many
D: -
V: TRBV12-3/TRBV12-4
J: TRBJ2-1
CDR3: CASSFARLPSNEQFF
DNA: TGTGCCAGCAGTTTCGCCCGACTACCTTCTAATGAGCAGTTCTTC

size: -
D: -
V: TRBV14
J: TRBJ2-1
CDR3: CASEAQDSSYNEQFF
DNA: TGTGCCAGCGAAGCACAGGACAGTAGCTACAATGAGCAGTTCTTC

size: -
D: -
V: TRBV18
J: TRBJ2-1
CDR3: CASSPPVRQSYNEQFF
DNA: TGTGCCAGCTCACCCCCGGTCCGGCAGAGTTACAATGAGCAGTTCTTC

size: -
D: -
V: TRBV10-2
J: TRBJ2-5
CDR3: CASSARDGRQETQYF
DNA: TGCGCCAGCAGCGCCCGGGACGGACGCCAAGAGACCCAGTACTTC

size: few
D: TRBD2
V: TRBV9
J: TRBJ2-2
CDR3: CASSPLAGEELAGELFF
DNA: TGTGCCAGCAGCCCTCTAGCGGGAGAAGAGTTGGCCGGGGAGCTGTTTTTT

size: few
D: -
V: TRBV27
J: TRBJ1-1
CDR3: CASRQDLTGLNTEAFF
DNA: TGTGCCAGCAGACAAGACCTGACAGGACTGAACACTGAAGCTTTCTTT

size: few
D: TRBD1
V: TRBV5-1
J: TRBJ2-5
CDR3: CASSQPRTGGLETQYF
DNA: TGCGCCAGCAGCCAGCCACGGACAGGGGGCTTAGAGACCCAGTACTTC

size: -
D: TRBD1
V: TRBV5-1
J: TRBJ1-4
CDR3: CASSLGDRVPNEKLFF
DNA: TGCGCCAGCAGCTTGGGGGACAGGGTTCCTAATGAAAAACTGTTTTTT

size: -
D: TRBD1
V: TRBV24-1
J: TRBJ2-2
CDR3: CATSDMGQGIAGELFF
DNA: TGTGCCACCAGTGATATGGGACAGGGGATCGCCGGGGAGCTGTTTTTT

size: -
D: -
V: TRBV28
J: TRBJ2-7
CDR3: CASSLGSALTYEQYF
DNA: TGTGCCAGCAGTTTGGGTAGCGCACTAACCTACGAGCAGTACTTC

size: -
D: -
V: TRBV10-3
J: TRBJ2-2
CDR3: CAIGSGIGLGELFF
DNA: TGTGCCATCGGGTCCGGGATTGGATTAGGGGAGCTGTTTTTT

size: -
D: -
V: TRBV24-1
J: TRBJ2-3
CDR3: CATSDSASETADTQYF
DNA: TGTGCCACCAGTGATAGTGCTAGCGAGACTGCGGATACGCAGTATTTT

size: -
D: TRBD1
V: TRBV12-3/TRBV12-4
J: TRBJ2-1
CDR3: CASSSGQRKQFF
DNA: TGTGCCAGCAGTTCGGGACAGAGGAAGCAGTTCTTC

size: -
D: TRBD2
V: TRBV29-1
J: TRBJ2-1
CDR3: CSVGLGLKQFF
DNA: TGCAGCGTTGGCCTGGGACTAAAGCAGTTCTTC

size: -
D: -
V: TRBV5-1
J: TRBJ2-1
CDR3: CASGAGQMYVSGDEQFF
DNA: TGCGCCAGCGGGGCCGGACAGATGTACGTTTCGGGCGATGAGCAGTTCTTC

size: -
D: -
V: TRBV7-1
J: TRBJ2-3
CDR3: CASSSRGGALAGTQTSTDTQYF
DNA: TGTGCCAGCAGCTCACGAGGAGGAGCTCTGGCGGGTACTCAGACTAGCACAGATACGCAGTATTTT

size: -
D: -
V: TRBV3-1
J: TRBJ1-3
CDR3: CASSQEQFGNTIYF
DNA: TGTGCCAGCAGCCAGGAACAATTTGGAAACACCATATATTTT

size: few
D: TRBD1
V: TRBV5-1
J: TRBJ1-1
CDR3: CASSWGTGRITEAFF
DNA: TGCGCCAGCAGCTGGGGGACAGGGAGGATCACTGAAGCTTTCTTT